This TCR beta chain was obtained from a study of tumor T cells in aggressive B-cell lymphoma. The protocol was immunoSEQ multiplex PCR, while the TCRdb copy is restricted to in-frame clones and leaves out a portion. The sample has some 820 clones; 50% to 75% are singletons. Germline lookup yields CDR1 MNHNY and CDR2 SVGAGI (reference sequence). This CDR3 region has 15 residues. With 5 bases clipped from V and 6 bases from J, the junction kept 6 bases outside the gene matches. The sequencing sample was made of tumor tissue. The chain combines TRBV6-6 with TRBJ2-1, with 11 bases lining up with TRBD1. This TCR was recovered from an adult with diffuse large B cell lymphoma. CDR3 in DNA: TGTGCCAGCAGTCCCTGGACAGGGGGCCGCAATGAGCAGTTCTTC. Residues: CASSPWTGGRNEQFF.